A single TCR beta chain is shown here with its context. Its antigen is not known. This sample is part of a study of shared clonotypes between healthy human individuals. For the study at large: Each donor's CD4 naive and CD4 memory cells filled three plates apiece, CD8 naive two, and CD8 memory one. Study observations and caveats: Some clonotypes were shared by all four sorted-subset donors, while others were not shared. The non-shared ones had lower generation probabilities than the shared ones.

Using immunoSEQ multiplex PCR, the repertoire was profiled, and TCRdb retains in-frame clones only, with some absent. Here the sample spans about 1.5 million clones, around 95% being singletons. Germline values: CDR1 SEHNR, CDR2 FQNEAQ (reference sequence). The CDR3 extends over 13 amino acids. V lost 1 base to trimming and J lost 4 bases, with 7 bases between them. The rearrangement links TRBV7-9 to TRBJ1-2; D unclear. Sequencing was carried out using naive CD4+ T cells sorted from blood. Subset noted: CD45RA+ positively selected. The source of this sequence is a young man in good health. CDR3 region: CASSLDTAYGYTF. CDR3 DNA sequence: TGTGCCAGCAGCTTAGATACGGCCTATGGCTACACCTTC.